What follows are 24 T cell receptor beta chains derived from one specimen sequenced in a study of cytomegalovirus exposure and HLA in healthy donors. Both 60 Vbeta primers and 13 Jbeta primers went into the PCR. This table comes from immunoSEQ multiplex PCR, and its TCRdb copy is limited to in-frame clones, with some not included. The table shows some 110,000 clones, with 55% to 80% occurring only once. Sequencing was done on a sample of PBMCs. The receptors derive from a woman aged 30 to 39 in good health and CMV-seronegative.

The rearrangement joins TRBV6-6 to TRBJ2-1; 10 bases match TRBD2. The CDR3 contains 15 residues. The V gene end was trimmed by 6 bases and the J gene end by 6 bases; junction bases not matched to a gene: 8. Germline-derived CDR1 and CDR2 are MNHNY and SVGAGI (reference sequence). CDR3 coding DNA: TGTGCCAGCAGCCCGAGGCCTAGCGGGAGCAATGAGCAGTTCTTC. This translates into CASSPRPSGSNEQFF.

The chain has TRBV6-1 and TRBJ1-5; 8 bases map to TRBD1. V lost 7 bases and J lost 4; bases outside the gene matches: 9. CDR3 length: 15 residues. Per germline, CDR1 MNHNS and CDR2 SASEGT. CDR3 sequence (DNA): TGTGCCAGCAACCGTGACAGGGGCTTTAATCAGCCCCAGCATTTT. This gives the protein CASNRDRGFNQPQHF.

V gene TRBV18 combines with J gene TRBJ2-2; D might be TRBD2 (7 bases). The CDR3 is 15 residues long. Germline V CDR1 and CDR2: KGHSH, LQKENI. Between the trimmed V and J ends, which lost 5 bases and 3 bases, there was a span of 13 bases. The DNA for the CDR3 is TGTGCCAGCTCAGGACAGCGGGGTGACACCGGGGAGCTGTTTTTT. Its protein is CASSGQRGDTGELFF.

Notes on this clone: Other nucleotide sequences from this sample produce the same CDR3. V gene TRBV6-5 combines with J gene TRBJ2-1; D is possibly TRBD2 (5 bases). The CDR3 is 16 amino acids. In germline, CDR1 is MNHEY, CDR2 SVGAGI. V shed 2 bases and J shed 0 bases, with 11 bases lying between them. The CDR3 DNA is TGTGCCAGCAGTTACAGACCCACTAGCTCCTACAATGAGCAGTTCTTC. Residues: CASSYRPTSSYNEQFF.

The V call is TRBV5-1, the J call TRBJ1-3; D call uncertain. Germline assignment: CDR1 SGHRS and CDR2 YFSETQ. This CDR3 contains 16 residues. Trimming stripped 0 bases from V and 3 bases from J, with 13 bases between. In DNA, the CDR3 is TGCGCCAGCAGCTTGGAGGGAGATGTTCTTGGAAACACCATATATTTT. Residues: CASSLEGDVLGNTIYF.

The chain carries TRBV5-4 and TRBJ1-2; maybe TRBD1 (6 bases). The germline V and J ends were trimmed by 1 base and 0 bases, with 7 bases remaining between them. This CDR3 spans 14 amino acids. Germline-derived CDR1 and CDR2 are SGHNT and YYREEE (reference sequence). The CDR3 coding sequence is TGTGCCAGCAGCTTGACAGGGTCTAACTATGGCTACACCTTC. It is translated as CASSLTGSNYGYTF.

The rearrangement uses TRBV7-9 and TRBJ1-2, with D unclear. V was trimmed by 1 base and J by 0 bases, leaving 6 bases between them. Germline assignment: CDR1 SEHNR and CDR2 FQNEAQ (reference sequence). The CDR3 spans 14 residues. The CDR3 here is CASSLDISNYGYTF. The CDR3 DNA follows: TGTGCCAGCAGCTTAGACATATCTAACTATGGCTACACCTTC.

The chain couples TRBV10-3 to TRBJ1-5; 8 bases fit TRBD1. The CDR3 is 16 residues long. CDR1 and CDR2 from the germline V gene are ENHRY and SYGVKD. V was clipped by 3 bases and J by 0 bases; unmatched bases: 4. The DNA of the CDR3 is TGTGCCATCAGTGACCTAGGGACAGGTAGCAATCAGCCCCAGCATTTT. Protein product: CAISDLGTGSNQPQHF.

A single count supports this clone. The V and J genes are TRBV5-5 and TRBJ1-6; TRBD1 matches 9 bases. J was trimmed by 7 bases and V by 4 bases; bases with no gene match: 3. Per the germline V gene, CDR1 is SGHKS and CDR2 is YYEKEE (reference sequence). This CDR3 is 14 amino acids long. The CDR3: CASSKGQGNSPLHF. As DNA, the CDR3 is TGTGCCAGCAGCAAGGGACAGGGAAATTCACCCCTCCACTTT.

The V call is TRBV18, the J call TRBJ2-1; TRBD2 agrees at 8 bases. The CDR3 loop spans 15 amino acids. Germline values: CDR1 KGHSH, CDR2 LQKENI. The V segment lost 3 bases and the J segment 5 bases; nucleotides outside the gene matches: 6. CDR3 bases: TGTGCCAGCTCACCCGGGACTAGTCTAAACAATGAGCAGTTCTTC. Its translation: CASSPGTSLNNEQFF. Full variable domain (remainder filled in from reference TRBV18 and TRBJ2-1): NAGVMQNPRHLVRRRGQEARLRCSPMKGHSHVYWYRQLPEEGLKFMVYLQKENIIDESGMPKERFSAEFPKEGPSILRIQQVVRGDSAAYFCASSPGTSLNNEQFFGPGTRLTVL.

The chain couples TRBV28 to TRBJ2-1; TRBD2 might be the D (6 bases). The ends were cut back, 7 bases at V and 2 bases at J, with 18 bases in the middle. The CDR3 has 16 residues. The germline V gene encodes CDR1 MDHEN and CDR2 SYDVKM. The CDR3 reads CASNPRSSGAYNEQFF. Written as DNA, the CDR3 is TGTGCCAGCAACCCCCGGTCCTCGGGGGCCTACAATGAGCAGTTCTTC.

In this sample, this clone turned up a few times. This chain connects TRBV9 to TRBJ2-3; 16 nucleotides agree with TRBD2. V lost 4 bases, J lost 3 bases, and 14 bases stayed unmatched. CDR1 SGDLS and CDR2 YYNGEE come from the germline V gene. There are 20 residues in the CDR3. The CDR3 bases are TGTGCCAGCAGCCCAGCCCCGGGACTAGCGGGAGGGCCAAATACAGATACGCAGTATTTT. This sequence encodes CASSPAPGLAGGPNTDTQYF.

This clone was recorded a few times. V usage is TRBV2 and J usage is TRBJ2-1; 8 bases map to TRBD2. V gave up 6 bases and J gave up 3 bases; unmatched junction bases: 7. This CDR3 contains 15 residues. CDR1 and CDR2 (germline): SNHLY, FYNNEI. The DNA for the CDR3 is TGTGCCAGCAGCCCCACTAGCGGAAACTACAATGAGCAGTTCTTC. As protein: CASSPTSGNYNEQFF. The full variable domain, completed using reference TRBV2 and TRBJ2-1, is EPEVTQTPSHQVTQMGQEVILRCVPISNHLYFYWYRQILGQKVEFLVSFYNNEISEKSEIFDDQFSVERPDGSNFTLKIRSTKLEDSAMYFCASSPTSGNYNEQFFGPGTRLTVL.

The chain links TRBV7-2 to TRBJ2-5; 9 positions match TRBD2. The CDR3 totals 14 residues. The germline V gene encodes CDR1 SGHTA and CDR2 FQGNSA. V shed 1 base and J 7 bases; nucleotides not matched to a gene: 4. CDR3 in amino acids: CASSLDGGRGTQYF. The CDR3 nucleotides are TGTGCCAGCAGCTTAGATGGCGGGAGGGGGACCCAGTACTTC.

The chain couples TRBV6-1 to TRBJ1-5; 8 nucleotides align to TRBD1. The CDR3 covers 14 residues. The V gene's germline CDR1 is MNHNS and CDR2 SASEGT. V dropped 4 bases and J dropped 6; count of bases not matched to a gene: 5. In nucleotides, the CDR3 is TGTGCCAGCAGTGTTGGACAGGGTGGTCAGCCCCAGCATTTT. Its translation: CASSVGQGGQPQHF.

This clone was picked up a small number of times. V usage is TRBV7-2 and J usage is TRBJ2-1, with D possibly being TRBD1 (6 bases). This CDR3 contains 17 residues. Germline-derived CDR1 and CDR2 are SGHTA and FQGNSA. V lost 1 base and J lost 1, with 14 bases in between. In DNA, the CDR3 is TGTGCCAGCAGCTTAGTAAGGGGGAGCGATTCCTACAATGAGCAGTTCTTC. Translation gives CASSLVRGSDSYNEQFF.

The chain couples TRBV9 to TRBJ2-1, with TRBD1 matching over 7 bases. The J segment lost 5 bases and the V segment lost 2 bases, leaving 7 bases of the junction unmatched. Germline CDR1 reads SGDLS; CDR2 reads YYNGEE. The CDR3 runs to 15 residues. CDR3 nucleotide sequence: TGTGCCAGCAGCGTTCTGCCCACAGGGGACAATGAGCAGTTCTTC. Amino acid sequence: CASSVLPTGDNEQFF.

This chain's CDR3 is CASSSRAIGSEQYF. CDR3 in DNA: TGTGCCAGCAGTTCCAGGGCGATCGGATCCGAGCAGTACTTC. J is TRBJ2-7 and V is TRBV6-5; the D gene is possibly TRBD1 (5 bases). V lost 4 bases and J lost 6, with 16 bases in between. The CDR3 contains 14 residues. Germline CDR1 MNHEY, CDR2 SVGAGI.

V and J are TRBV30 and TRBJ2-7; D is undetermined. The germline V gene encodes CDR1 GTSNPN and CDR2 SVGIG (reference sequence). The CDR3 totals 12 residues. The V gene lost 1 base and the J gene lost 2 bases, with 6 bases spanning the gap. The CDR3, as DNA: TGTGCCTGGAGTGGAACAACCTACGAGCAGTACTTC. Protein: CAWSGTTYEQYF.

There are a few counts of this clone. The V and J genes are TRBV15 and TRBJ1-4; D perhaps matches TRBD1 (6 bases). The CDR3 covers 15 residues. Trimming took 0 bases from V and 4 from J, leaving 9 bases between them. Germline V gene data show CDR1 as LNHNV and CDR2 as YYDKDF (reference sequence). Here the CDR3 DNA reads TGTGCCACCAGCAGAGAGACAGGATATAATGAAAAACTGTTTTTT. It yields the protein CATSRETGYNEKLFF. The full variable domain, rest sourced from reference TRBV15 and TRBJ1-4, is DAMVIQNPRYQVTQFGKPVTLSCSQTLNHNVMYWYQQKSSQAPKLLFHYYDKDFNNEADTPDNFQSRRPNTSFCFLDIRSPGLGDTAMYLCATSRETGYNEKLFFGSGTQLSVL.

This clone was observed once. This same CDR3 is encoded by further DNA sequences in the sample. The chain couples TRBV6-1 to TRBJ1-5; D gene unclear. The CDR3 runs to 11 residues. Germline-derived CDR1 and CDR2 are MNHNS and SASEGT. V was cut by 8 bases and J by 5 bases, with 7 bases left in between. The CDR3 loop is CASGRDQPQHF. Here the CDR3 DNA reads TGTGCCAGCGGTCGGGATCAGCCCCAGCATTTT.

The gene calls are TRBV28 and TRBJ2-4, with 11 bases that match TRBD2. CDR1 and CDR2 from the germline V gene are MDHEN and SYDVKM. V was clipped by 0 bases and J by 6 bases; unmatched bases: 1. This CDR3 contains 15 residues. The CDR3 protein is CASSLWLAGGNIQYF. DNA for the CDR3: TGTGCCAGCAGTTTATGGCTAGCGGGAGGAAACATTCAGTACTTC.

A remark on this clone: The junction does not match germline at one end; this may be a read error. The chain combines TRBV7-7 with TRBJ2-3, with 8 bases fitting TRBD2. The CDR3 is 16 amino acids. Germline V gives CDR1 SSHAT, CDR2 FNYEAQ (reference sequence). CDR3 bases: TGTGCTAGCAGCCCAAGTGGCGGGAGGCCCACAGATACGCAGTATTTT. Its protein is CASSPSGGRPTDTQYF. The entire variable domain, with the rest obtained from reference TRBV7-7 and TRBJ2-3, is as follows: GAGVSQSPRYKVTKRGQDVTLRCDPISSHATLYWYQQALGQGPEFLTYFNYEAQPDKSGLPSDRFSAERPEGSISTLTIQRTEQRDSAMYRCASSPSGGRPTDTQYFGPGTRLTVL.

This clone was recorded once. The genes are TRBV5-1 and TRBJ2-2; perhaps TRBD1 as D (6 bases). The CDR3 runs 17 residues. Germline V gives CDR1 SGHRS, CDR2 YFSETQ. Trimming pared 0 bases from V and 5 bases from J, leaving 17 bases between. The CDR3 sequence is CASSLVGRGAGTGELFF. The CDR3 nucleotides are TGCGCCAGCAGCTTGGTAGGCAGGGGCGCGGGTACCGGGGAGCTGTTTTTT.